Reported below is one TCR beta chain. The data were taken from a study of blood T cell repertoires in COVID-19. Study-level background: The study drew acute and convalescent COVID-19 samples from the United States, Italy and Spain. PBMCs, B-cell-depleted T cells, or T cells provided the cDNA or gDNA that made up the material.

Original processing methods: Estimation of nucleated cell counts was performed using reference gene primer amplification. Sequenced by immunoSEQ multiplex PCR; TCRdb stores in-frame clones only, minus some. D and trimming were read from the DNA, whereas the V and J calls and clone size are those reported in that table. The repertoire holds about 180,000 clones, with 70% to 85% as singletons. The sequence was collected from a woman over 75 with acute or convalescent COVID-19. Sequencing used peripheral blood.

Here the CDR3 DNA reads TGTGCCAGTAGTAACGGGAACTCTGGGGCCAACGTCCTGACTTTC. Amino acids: CASSNGNSGANVLTF. This chain joins TRBV19 and TRBJ2-6, with D possibly TRBD2 on 5 matching bases. The V end lost 4 bases, the J end lost 0 bases, and 7 bases lay between the germline ends. Germline V lookup: CDR1 LNHDA, CDR2 SQIVND (reference sequence). The CDR3 contains 15 residues.